These 6 T cell receptor beta chains originate from one sample sequenced in a study of T cell responses to AZD1222 COVID-19 vaccine. Clones were sequenced by immunoSEQ multiplex PCR, and TCRdb holds only the in-frame ones, with some missing. The sample includes about 86,000 clones, about nine tenths of them seen just once. The sample in question was peripheral blood, obtained 28 days after the second AZD1222 dose. Receptors originate from an adult who received the AZD1222 COVID-19 vaccine.

The chain is built from TRBV19 and TRBJ2-1; 7 nucleotides align to TRBD1. Looked up from germline, CDR1 is LNHDA and CDR2 is SQIVND (reference sequence). This CDR3 is 16 amino acids long. V was pared by 4 bases and J by 5 bases, with 11 bases of the junction left unmatched. The chain's CDR3 is CASSRERQGPNNEQFF. In nucleotides, the CDR3 is TGTGCCAGTAGTAGGGAGAGACAGGGTCCAAACAATGAGCAGTTCTTC.

The chain uses TRBV7-8 and TRBJ2-1, with 9 bases identical to TRBD2. CDR3 size: 15 residues. Trimming cost V 5 bases and J 10 bases; bases outside gene matches: 12. Per the germline V gene, CDR1 is SGHVS and CDR2 is FQNEAQ. For the CDR3, the DNA is TGTGCCAGCAGCCCAACATCCGGGACTAGCACGGAGCAGTTCTTC. It specifies CASSPTSGTSTEQFF.

V is TRBV7-9 and J is TRBJ1-2; TRBD1 might be the D (6 bases). Trimming removed 5 bases from V and 2 bases from J, with 15 bases in between. The CDR3 is made up of 15 amino acids. Germline CDR1 and CDR2: SEHNR and FQNEAQ (reference sequence). The CDR3 sequence: CASSPTTTGNYGYTF. The DNA for the CDR3 is TGTGCCAGCAGCCCCACAACAACAGGGAACTATGGCTACACCTTC.

The V gene is TRBV13, the J gene TRBJ1-5; possibly TRBD1 for D (6 bases). The germline V gene has CDR1 PRHDT and CDR2 FYEKMQ (reference sequence). Trimming removed 5 bases from V and 4 bases from J, with 15 bases in between. CDR3 length: 15 residues. The CDR3 bases are TGTGCCAGCAGCCGGCGGGACAAGGGGAATCAGCCCCAGCATTTT. Its protein is CASSRRDKGNQPQHF.

This clone was seen more than once but under ten times. The V and J genes are TRBV6-5 and TRBJ2-7; the D call may be TRBD1 or TRBD2 (6 bases each). CDR1 MNHEY and CDR2 SVGAGI come from the germline V gene. Trimming pared 6 bases from V and 2 bases from J, leaving 11 bases between. The CDR3 has 13 residues. CDR3 bases: TGTGCCAGCAGCGAGGGGGGAGCCTACGAGCAGTACTTC. Translated, it gives CASSEGGAYEQYF.

The table lists this clone with a count of one. An end of the junction differs from the germline gene, which may be a read error. The chain joins TRBV7-8 to TRBJ2-1; 7 bases are a match to TRBD2. The CDR3 totals 16 residues. Germline CDR1 SGHVS, CDR2 FQNEAQ. CDR3 in DNA: TGTGCCAGCAGCATCGAATCTAGCGGAACCCTTCATGAACAGTTCTTC. Translating it yields CASSIESSGTLHEQFF.